The clone carrying this T cell receptor (beta chain) has more than one count but fewer than ten. This specimen belongs to a study of blood T cells in healthy people across ages. Sample-barcoded 5' priming and a J-beta primer mix drove a second PCR of about 7 to 11 cycles. TCRdb re-analysed the 5' RACE reads in MiXCR, keeping a single row per CDR3 protein. Here the sample spans 550,000 to 800,000 distinct CDR3 sequences, 21% being singletons. V lost 5 bases and J 7 bases, leaving 10 bases between the germline ends. This CDR3 is built from 12 residues. The germline CDR1 and CDR2 sequences are SEHNR and FQNEAQ (reference sequence).

This TCR was sampled from a man in his sixties or seventies in good health. Sequencing input: blood. J is TRBJ2-3 and V is TRBV7-9; D not resolved. CDR3 in DNA: TGTGCCAGCAGCCAATCCTCTAATACGCAGTATTTT. This encodes CASSQSSNTQYF.